The present T cell receptor (beta chain) was sequenced within a study of Tregs in tolerant kidney transplant recipients. Whole-study results and caveats: Activated donor B cell expansion appeared to reveal the most relevant donor-specific TCRbeta repertoire.

On this clone itself: What it recognizes is unknown.

This CDR3 is 16 amino acids long. Looked up from germline, CDR1 is SGHTS and CDR2 is YDEGEE. V was cut by 1 base and J by 0 bases, with 11 bases left in between. Repertoires were generated with immunoSEQ multiplex PCR, while TCRdb's copy carries only in-frame clones and drops some. The repertoire includes some 15,000 clones, around 60% of them detected once, and roughly 3.2% sits in the top ten. The chain joins TRBV5-8 to TRBJ1-5; D is undetermined. The TCR comes from a human donor in good health. Sequencing input: Tregs from blood cultured with allogeneic cells. The CDR3 is CASSLNRPYSNQPQHF. The CDR3 nucleotides read TGTGCCAGCAGCTTGAACAGACCCTATAGCAATCAGCCCCAGCATTTT.